This entry concerns a single T cell receptor beta chain. The data were taken from a study of blood T cell repertoires in COVID-19. Study-level background: From the United States, Italy and Spain came samples of acute and convalescent COVID-19.

Trimming shortened V by 5 bases and J by 4 bases, and 12 bases separated the two germline ends. This CDR3 region has 13 residues. CDR1 is SEHNR, CDR2 FQNEAQ, per germline (reference sequence). In the authors' methods: Quantification of nucleated cells was approximated via reference gene primer amplification. Sequencing was performed with immunoSEQ multiplex PCR; in TCRdb, only in-frame clones are kept and a portion is missing. The V and J calls and clone size come from that table; D and trimming were worked out from the DNA. The repertoire includes some 450,000 clones, approximately 90% of them detected once, and roughly 0.76% sits in the top ten.

The source is a young man with COVID-19, enrolled during active disease. The specimen sequenced was peripheral blood. V and J are TRBV7-9 and TRBJ2-7; D not resolved. Written as DNA, the CDR3 is TGTGCCAGCAGCCCCGCGGCGGATTACGAGCAGTACTTC. Translating it yields CASSPAADYEQYF.